This T cell receptor (beta chain) is from a study of identifying expanded T cells in peripheral blood. Study-wide points: Differentially abundant clones: around 1.2 between replicates, 16.4 at approximately 14 days, less than 20 at four.

The V gene lost 3 bases and the J gene lost 3 bases, with 8 bases spanning the gap. CDR1 is SGHTA, CDR2 FQGTGA, per germline. This CDR3 has 14 amino acids. Only in-frame clones appear in the TCRdb table, and some are missing; sequencing was by immunoSEQ multiplex PCR. Here the sample spans tens of thousands of clones, 65% to 85% being singletons. With respect to this clone: Its specificity is not known.

The sequencing input was blood. The source is a person between 18 and 75 years old in good health. This sequence joins TRBV7-3 and TRBJ2-2; perhaps TRBD2 as D (6 bases). CDR3 bases: TGTGCCAGCAGCTTCACGGGGGACACCGGGGAGCTGTTTTTT. Encoded protein: CASSFTGDTGELFF.